The rows below give T cell receptor beta chains drawn from one sample of a study of cytomegalovirus exposure and HLA in healthy donors. Assay used: immunoSEQ multiplex PCR; TCRdb lists only in-frame clones, some missing. The sample has about 97,000 clones, 70% to 80% seen once. The sequencing sample was made of PBMCs. Receptor source: a male donor in good health and CMV-seropositive. CDR3s include the opening cysteine and the closing phenylalanine or tryptophan. A D gene is named only where the DNA matches it firmly. Size values are once, few and many counts, or a class for expanded clones, and some rows have none.

>-|TRBD1|TRBJ1-1|TRBV6-5
CASSPDREAAEAFF
TGTGCCAGCAGTCCCGACAGGGAGGCAGCTGAAGCTTTCTTT
>-|-|TRBJ2-3|TRBV29-1
CSVAQDTQYF
TGCAGCGTAGCGCAAGATACGCAGTATTTT
>-|TRBD1|TRBJ1-4|TRBV5-4
CASSLAGTGVNEKLFF
TGTGCCAGCAGCTTGGCCGGGACAGGGGTTAATGAAAAACTGTTTTTT
>few|-|TRBJ1-1|TRBV5-4
CASSLTGLNTEAFF
TGTGCCAGCAGCTTAACAGGGCTGAACACTGAAGCTTTCTTT
>-|-|TRBJ2-7|TRBV30
CAWSPAPQAVYEQYF
TGTGCCTGGAGTCCCGCCCCGCAAGCGGTCTACGAGCAGTACTTC
>few|-|TRBJ1-2|TRBV7-2
CASSLGVANYGYTF
TGTGCCAGCAGCTTGGGAGTAGCTAACTATGGCTACACCTTC
>few|-|TRBJ2-7|TRBV5-1
CASSLTVSSYEQYF
TGCGCCAGCAGCTTGACTGTTAGCTCCTACGAGCAGTACTTC
>-|-|TRBJ2-7|TRBV4-1
CASSQDTGYIFDEQYF
TGCGCCAGCAGCCAAGATACCGGGTATATTTTTGACGAGCAGTACTTC
>-|-|TRBJ1-5|TRBV6-1
CASSSVYSNQPQHF
TGTGCCAGCAGTTCGGTTTATAGCAATCAGCCCCAGCATTTT
>-|TRBD2|TRBJ2-6|TRBV7-2
CASSSSSGGSGANVLTF
TGTGCCAGCAGCTCCTCCTCGGGGGGCTCTGGGGCCAACGTCCTGACTTTC
>once|-|TRBJ2-7|TRBV28
CASRERQVEYF
TGTGCCAGCAGGGAAAGGCAGGTGGAGTACTTC
>-|-|TRBJ2-6|TRBV9
CASSPAGAGANGLTF
TGTGCCAGCAGCCCAGCTGGGGCTGGGGCCAACGGCCTGACTTTC
>-|-|TRBJ1-1|TRBV7-3
CASSCWRIILTDYTEAFF
TGTGCCAGCAGCTGTTGGCGGATTATACTCACCGATTACACTGAAGCTTTCTTT
>-|TRBD1|TRBJ1-2|TRBV9
CASSPRQGAYGYTF
TGTGCCAGCAGCCCCCGGCAGGGGGCCTATGGCTACACCTTC
>few|-|TRBJ1-2|TRBV6-5
CASSYRTGNGYTF
TGTGCCAGCAGTTACAGAACAGGGAATGGCTACACCTTC
>few|-|TRBJ1-2|TRBV5-1
CASSLSIQGANGYTF
TGCGCCAGCAGCTTGTCTATACAGGGAGCTAATGGCTACACCTTC
>-|-|TRBJ2-1|TRBV5-4
CASSLVGTNEQFF
TGTGCCAGCAGCTTGGTCGGGACTAATGAGCAGTTCTTC
>-|-|TRBJ2-3|TRBV9
CASSVSRVITDTQYF
TGTGCCAGCAGCGTTTCCCGGGTGATCACAGATACGCAGTATTTT
>-|-|TRBJ2-1|TRBV9
CASSSPMTGAGDEQFF
TGTGCCAGCAGCTCACCGATGACAGGGGCGGGGGATGAGCAGTTCTTC
>-|-|TRBJ2-7|TRBV6-5
CASSYLGGYEQYF
TGTGCCAGCAGTTACTTAGGCGGCTACGAGCAGTACTTC
>-|TRBD2|TRBJ2-1|TRBV7-2
CASSLVAGVNNEQFF
TGCGCCAGCAGCTTAGTAGCGGGAGTCAACAATGAGCAGTTCTTC
>few|-|TRBJ2-2|TRBV18
CASSPFEHTNTGELFF
TGTGCCAGCTCACCATTTGAACACACGAACACCGGGGAGCTGTTTTTT
>-|-|TRBJ2-2|TRBV11-3
CASSPNRAGELFF
TGTGCCAGCAGCCCGAACCGGGCCGGGGAGCTGTTTTTT
>-|-|TRBJ2-6|TRBV9
CASSPRGDSGANVLTF
TGTGCCAGCAGCCCACGAGGAGACTCTGGGGCCAACGTCCTGACTTTC
>-|-|TRBJ2-2|TRBV9
CASSVAGGADTGELFF
TGTGCCAGCAGCGTAGCTGGGGGGGCGGACACCGGGGAGCTGTTTTTT
>-|-|TRBJ1-2|TRBV28
CASIQMGEGYTF
TGTGCCAGCATACAGATGGGTGAGGGCTACACCTTC
>-|-|TRBJ2-1|TRBV5-1
CASSLGTYNEQFF
TGCGCCAGCAGCCTCGGGACTTACAATGAGCAGTTCTTC
>few|TRBD1|TRBJ1-5|TRBV28
CASSFPGGGNQPQHF
TGTGCCAGCAGTTTCCCAGGGGGTGGCAATCAGCCCCAGCATTTT
>-|-|TRBJ1-1|TRBV28
CASSPAYSPFF
TGTGCCAGCAGCCCAGCTTATAGCCCTTTCTTT
>-|TRBD1|TRBJ1-5|TRBV7-8
CASSVVGQGGQPQHF
TGTGCCAGCAGCGTAGTAGGACAGGGAGGTCAGCCCCAGCATTTT
>-|-|TRBJ1-5|TRBV4-1
CASSQVISGNQPQHF
TGCGCCAGCAGCCAAGTAATTTCGGGCAATCAGCCCCAGCATTTT
>-|TRBD1|TRBJ1-2|TRBV7-2
CASSPQGNYGYTF
TGTGCCAGCAGCCCACAGGGGAACTATGGCTACACCTTC
>-|-|TRBJ1-3|TRBV6-1
CASSVGQNSGNTIYF
TGTGCCAGCAGTGTTGGACAGAACTCTGGAAACACCATATATTTT
>-|TRBD2|TRBJ2-7|TRBV5-5
CASSQEFDSGNYEQYF
TGCGCCAGCAGCCAAGAGTTCGACAGCGGGAACTACGAGCAGTACTTC
>-|-|TRBJ2-7|TRBV30
CAWSVQARKYF
TGTGCCTGGAGTGTACAGGCTAGGAAGTACTTC
>-|TRBD2|TRBJ2-7|TRBV7-8
CASRPGLAGAGEQYF
TGTGCCAGCAGGCCGGGACTAGCGGGAGCGGGCGAGCAGTACTTC
>few|TRBD2|TRBJ2-7|TRBV28
CASSSSSGRVGEQYF
TGTGCCAGCAGTTCCTCTAGCGGGAGGGTCGGGGAGCAGTACTTC